Below, 7 T cell receptor beta chains from the same sample are listed, as sequenced in a study of T cells in Graves' hyperthyroidism and ophthalmopathy. Authors of the study amplified TCR beta CDR3 regions from RNA transcripts. Using the HTBI primer set, a first-round RT-PCR was run on the TCR CDR3. TCRdb independently ran MiXCR on the multiplex PCR reads; one entry per CDR3 protein. Of under 700,000 distinct CDR3 sequences in the sample, roughly 50% were seen once. The sequenced material came from peripheral blood or thyroid tissue (not recorded which). All receptors derive from a woman between 18 and 29 years old with Graves' hyperthyroidism.

The chain carries TRBV20-1 and TRBJ1-4, with a possible D match to TRBD1 (5 bases). In germline, CDR1 is DFQATT, CDR2 SNEGSKA (reference sequence). V was shortened by 8 bases and J by 4 bases, with 11 bases between the two germline ends. The CDR3 sequence is 12 residues long. This CDR3 reads CSKGTDNEKLFF. In DNA, the CDR3 is TGCAGTAAGGGGACGGATAATGAAAAACTGTTTTTT.

The chain links TRBV14 to TRBJ2-7; D is unresolved. Trimming removed 3 bases from V and 2 bases from J, with 11 bases in between. In germline, CDR1 is SGHDN, CDR2 FVKESK. This CDR3 comprises 14 residues. The CDR3 sequence is CASSQGFPTYEQYF. The CDR3 DNA reads as TGTGCCAGCAGCCAGGGGTTTCCGACCTACGAGCAGTACTTC.

Here the CDR3 DNA reads TGTGCCAGCAGTGGGCCGGGGCGTGGCACTAATGAAAAACTGTTTTTT. This codes for CASSGPGRGTNEKLFF. The chain has TRBV2 and TRBJ1-4, with D tentatively TRBD1 (5 bases). Germline V gene sequence: CDR1 SNHLY, CDR2 FYNNEI. The CDR3 sequence is 16 residues long. Trimming removed 4 bases from V and 2 bases from J, with 14 bases in between.

Comment on this clonotype: Germline is not matched at one junction end, which may reflect a read error. The V and J genes are TRBV7-8 and TRBJ1-4; D unresolved. The CDR3 is made up of 14 amino acids. Per germline, CDR1 SGHVS and CDR2 FQNEAQ. The CDR3: CASCFDRYNEKLFF. In nucleotides, the CDR3 is TGTGCCAGCTGCTTCGACCGTTATAATGAAAAACTGTTTTTT.

CDR3: CASSATSGRHTGELFF. The CDR3 DNA reads as TGTGCCAGCAGTGCGACTAGCGGGAGGCACACCGGGGAGCTGTTTTTT. This chain links TRBV6-5 with TRBJ2-2; 13 bases line up with TRBD2. Per germline, CDR1 MNHEY and CDR2 SVGAGI. This CDR3 has 16 residues. V lost 5 bases and J lost 3; bases outside the gene matches: 3.

CDR3 sequence reads: CASSSLRGRGGELFF. In DNA, the CDR3 is TGTGCCAGCAGCTCCCTCCGCGGGAGGGGCGGGGAGCTGTTTTTT. The gene calls are TRBV7-9 and TRBJ2-2; 9 bases align to TRBD2. V shed 4 bases and J 7 bases; nucleotides not matched to a gene: 7. The CDR3 loop spans 15 amino acids. Germline CDR1 and CDR2: SEHNR and FQNEAQ (reference sequence).

The J gene is TRBJ2-2, the V gene TRBV20-1, with D unresolved. This CDR3 has 14 amino acids. Trimming stripped 5 bases from V and 2 bases from J, with 12 bases between. CDR1 and CDR2 from the germline V gene are DFQATT and SNEGSKA (reference sequence). CDR3 nucleotides: TGCAGTGCTGCCCGGCCAGATAACACCGGGGAGCTGTTTTTT. It yields the protein CSAARPDNTGELFF.